This T cell receptor beta chain was sequenced during a study of a mutant IDH1 vaccine in newly diagnosed glioma. Study-level information: The treated population exhibited a male proportion of approximately 62%, a female proportion of approximately 38%, and a mean age of around 40 years.

This clone was observed a single time. The CDR3 runs to 13 residues. CDR1 and CDR2 from the germline V gene are SGHRS and YFSETQ. V gave up 3 bases and J gave up 7 bases, with 11 bases separating them. Assay: immunoSEQ multiplex PCR; the TCRdb copy retains only in-frame clones and omits some. The sample shows around 89,000 clones, 83% of them seen only once. Time point defined: baseline, week 1 (first vaccination visit). The treatment was: pre-vaccination baseline after standard-of-care therapy. Donors' newly diagnosed IDH1-mutant WHO grade 3 or 4 astrocytomas lacked nuclear ATRX. The chain employs TRBV5-1 and TRBJ2-4; tentatively, D is TRBD2 (6 bases). The sequencing here drew on PBMCs, taken from a glioma patient treated with radiotherapy, temozolomide or both. The TCR sequence derives from a woman aged 45-59 years with glioma. The DNA for the CDR3 is TGCGCCAGCAGCTGGGGAGGTGAGAACATTCAGTACTTC. Residues: CASSWGGENIQYF.